This passage covers 21 T cell receptor beta chains from one sample sequenced in a study of shared clonotypes between healthy human individuals. Profiled with immunoSEQ multiplex PCR; TCRdb holds only in-frame clones, not every one. This sample carries 2 million to 2.5 million clones, approximately 94% of them seen once, and the ten largest clones take roughly 0.13%. The sequencing sample was made of naive CD4+ T cells sorted from blood. Stated subset: CD45RA+ positively selected. All receptors derive from a young man in good health.

The V and J genes are TRBV18 and TRBJ1-2, with 10 bases fitting TRBD1. V dropped 2 bases and J dropped 3; count of bases not matched to a gene: 9. This CDR3 is built from 17 residues. Germline V gene data show CDR1 as KGHSH and CDR2 as LQKENI. CDR3 amino acids: CASSPSRDRGVDYGYTF. CDR3 coding DNA: TGTGCCAGCTCACCATCCCGGGACAGGGGAGTGGACTATGGCTACACCTTC. Variable domain in full (rest from reference TRBV18 and TRBJ1-2): NAGVMQNPRHLVRRRGQEARLRCSPMKGHSHVYWYRQLPEEGLKFMVYLQKENIIDESGMPKERFSAEFPKEGPSILRIQQVVRGDSAAYFCASSPSRDRGVDYGYTFGSGTRLTVV.

This rearrangement joins TRBV7-2 to TRBJ1-5; the D gene is possibly TRBD1 (5 bases). The CDR3 contains 15 residues. Germline lookup yields CDR1 SGHTA and CDR2 FQGNSA. Trimming pared 5 bases from V and 5 bases from J, leaving 16 bases between. CDR3 residues: CASSPRSGGDQPQHF. The CDR3 bases are TGTGCCAGCAGCCCACGTAGTGGGGGGGATCAGCCCCAGCATTTT.

To note about this clone: This CDR3 is also generated by other DNA sequences in the sample. The chain recombines TRBV9 with TRBJ2-7; 11 bases agree with TRBD1. Germline V gene sequence: CDR1 SGDLS, CDR2 YYNGEE. The J segment lost 3 bases and the V segment lost 3 bases, leaving 2 bases of the junction unmatched. The CDR3 sequence is 14 residues long. The chain's CDR3 is CASSAGTGGYEQYF. As DNA, the CDR3 is TGTGCCAGCAGCGCTGGGACAGGGGGCTACGAGCAGTACTTC.

J is TRBJ2-3 and V is TRBV2; D is possibly TRBD1 (6 bases). The CDR3 covers 13 residues. Germline V gene data show CDR1 as SNHLY and CDR2 as FYNNEI. V was shortened by 6 bases and J by 6 bases, with 13 bases between the two germline ends. The CDR3 loop is CASRSPGEDTQYF. CDR3 DNA sequence: TGTGCCAGCAGGTCCCCAGGGGAGGATACGCAGTATTTT.

CDR3 sequence (DNA): TGTGCCAGCAGCTTAGACGGGGGCACTAATTCACCCCTCCACTTT. This translates into CASSLDGGTNSPLHF. The chain has TRBV11-2 and TRBJ1-6; D is possibly TRBD1 (6 bases). The CDR3 covers 15 residues. Trimming pared 0 bases from V and 6 bases from J, leaving 9 bases between. Germline V lookup: CDR1 SGHAT, CDR2 FQNNGV.

V and J are TRBV6-1 and TRBJ1-5, with 10 bases matching TRBD1. Trimming removed 7 bases from V and 7 bases from J; junction bases left unmatched: 4. This CDR3 spans 13 amino acids. Germline lookup yields CDR1 MNHNS and CDR2 SASEGT. The DNA for the CDR3 is TGTGCCAGCATTGGGACAGGGGCCCAGCCCCAGCATTTT. It is translated as CASIGTGAQPQHF.

Comments on this clone: Additional DNA sequences in this sample encode the identical CDR3. This chain links TRBV6-6 with TRBJ1-5; no reliable D call. CDR1 is MNHNY, CDR2 SVGAGI, per germline (reference sequence). V lost 3 bases and J lost 3, with 9 bases in between. The CDR3 length is 14 residues. The CDR3 sequence is CASSYGGNNQPQHF. The CDR3 coding sequence is TGTGCCAGCAGTTATGGCGGCAACAATCAGCCCCAGCATTTT.

The table lists this clone with a count of one. The rearrangement links TRBV27 to TRBJ1-1; perhaps TRBD1 as D (5 bases). V dropped 5 bases and J dropped 5 bases, with 18 bases sitting between them. The CDR3 extends over 15 amino acids. The V gene's germline CDR1 is MNHEY and CDR2 SMNVEV (reference sequence). This CDR3 reads CASSPAAGVGTEAFF. The CDR3 nucleotides are TGTGCCAGCAGTCCCGCCGCGGGGGTCGGGACTGAAGCTTTCTTT.

The rearrangement links TRBV30 to TRBJ1-6; D is uncertain. Germline CDR1 is GTSNPN and CDR2 is SVGIG (reference sequence). The CDR3 loop spans 14 amino acids. The V end lost 0 bases, the J end lost 7 bases, and 10 bases lay between the germline ends. As DNA, the CDR3 is TGTGCCTGGAGTGTTGGGGTTTCGAATTCACCCCTCCACTTT. This codes for CAWSVGVSNSPLHF. The full variable domain, rest sourced from reference TRBV30 and TRBJ1-6, is SQTIHQWPATLVQPVGSPLSLECTVEGTSNPNLYWYRQAAGRGLQLLFYSVGIGQISSEVPQNLSASRPQDRQFILSSKKLLLSDSGFYLCAWSVGVSNSPLHFGNGTRLTVT.

The chain carries TRBV20-1 and TRBJ2-7; D gene uncertain. The ends were cut back, 0 bases at V and 3 bases at J, with 3 bases in the middle. CDR3 size: 11 residues. Germline CDR1 DFQATT, CDR2 SNEGSKA (reference sequence). In nucleotides, the CDR3 is TGCAGTGCTAGAGAGATCTACGAGCAGTACTTC. Its translation is CSAREIYEQYF.

The chain links TRBV19 to TRBJ2-1, with 8 bases that match TRBD2. Trimming removed 6 bases from V and 4 bases from J; junction bases left unmatched: 8. Germline CDR1 LNHDA, CDR2 SQIVND (reference sequence). This CDR3 contains 15 residues. The CDR3 reads CASSRSRGGYNEQFF. The CDR3 DNA reads as TGTGCCAGTAGCCGTAGTCGGGGGGGATACAATGAGCAGTTCTTC.

The chain couples TRBV7-2 to TRBJ2-7; a possible D gene is TRBD1 (5 bases). Germline lookup yields CDR1 SGHTA and CDR2 FQGNSA. V lost 1 base, J lost 6 bases, and 10 bases lay in between. This CDR3 comprises 13 residues. The CDR3 nucleotides are TGTGCCAGCAGCTTAGAGGGAAGGGGCGAGCAGTACTTC. The encoded protein is CASSLEGRGEQYF.

The V gene is TRBV4-1, the J gene TRBJ2-3, with D possibly TRBD1 on 5 matching bases. Trimming stripped 1 base from V and 4 bases from J, with 15 bases between. Germline-derived CDR1 and CDR2 are MGHRA and YSYEKL. The CDR3 has 16 amino acids. Here the CDR3 DNA reads TGCGCCAGCAGCCAAGTACCAACCATGGGGCCAGATACGCAGTATTTT. This codes for CASSQVPTMGPDTQYF.

CDR3 region: CASSLLAELTNEQFF. CDR3 bases: TGCGCCAGCAGCCTACTAGCGGAACTAACCAATGAGCAGTTCTTC. The chain carries TRBV4-3 and TRBJ2-1, with TRBD2 matching 8 bases. Germline values: CDR1 LGHNA, CDR2 YSLEER. The CDR3 has 15 amino acids. V dropped 4 bases and J dropped 6; count of bases not matched to a gene: 8.

The J gene is TRBJ2-7, the V gene TRBV6-5; D remains ambiguous. The CDR3 is 13 amino acids. Germline values: CDR1 MNHEY, CDR2 SVGAGI. V was clipped by 11 bases and J by 2 bases, with 16 bases between them. For the CDR3, the DNA is TGTGCCGCGTCACCCGACGGACCCTACGAGCAGTACTTC. Its translation: CAASPDGPYEQYF.

The chain carries TRBV5-6 and TRBJ1-2; the D is unclear. The germline V gene has CDR1 SGHDT and CDR2 YYEEEE. Between the trimmed V and J ends, which lost 4 bases and 7 bases, there was a span of 23 bases. The CDR3 contains 16 residues. CDR3 residues: CASSIRMSGPSGGYTF. The CDR3 DNA reads TGTGCCAGCAGCATACGAATGTCCGGGCCCTCGGGTGGCTACACCTTC. Filled out from reference TRBV5-6 and TRBJ1-2, the complete variable domain reads DAGVTQSPTHLIKTRGQQVTLRCSPKSGHDTVSWYQQALGQGPQFIFQYYEEEERQRGNFPDRFSGHQFPNYSSELNVNALLLGDSALYLCASSIRMSGPSGGYTFGSGTRLTVV.

The V gene is TRBV4-1, the J gene TRBJ2-7, with D possibly being TRBD2 (6 bases). V was trimmed by 5 bases and J by 7 bases, leaving 18 bases between them. CDR1 is MGHRA and CDR2 is YSYEKL in the germline V gene. CDR3 length equals 14 residues. The CDR3 loop is CASSAGEGRREQYF. CDR3 coding DNA: TGCGCCAGCAGCGCTGGAGAGGGGAGGAGGGAGCAGTACTTC.

On this clone itself: The same CDR3 arises from other DNA sequences in this sample as well. The chain couples TRBV6-5 to TRBJ1-1; D unclear. The CDR3 covers 13 residues. V shed 3 bases and J shed 2 bases, with 7 bases lying between them. Germline V lookup: CDR1 MNHEY, CDR2 SVGAGI. The CDR3 protein is CASSYNSNTEAFF. CDR3 bases: TGTGCCAGCAGTTATAACAGTAACACTGAAGCTTTCTTT.

This chain uses TRBV5-1 with TRBJ2-3, with TRBD2 identical over 8 bases. The germline CDR1 and CDR2 sequences are SGHRS and YFSETQ. V shed 2 bases and J 5 bases; nucleotides not matched to a gene: 1. The CDR3 consists of 13 residues. The CDR3 DNA follows: TGCGCCAGCAGCTTTGCGGGGGGAGATACGCAGTATTTT. This sequence encodes CASSFAGGDTQYF.

This chain uses TRBV29-1 with TRBJ2-7, with 7 positions matching TRBD2. Looked up from germline, CDR1 is SQVTM and CDR2 is ANQGSEA. Trimming removed 7 bases from V and 1 base from J; junction bases left unmatched: 7. CDR3 length: 13 amino acids. In nucleotides, the CDR3 is TGCAGCGGCCGGACGGGAGGATCCTACGAGCAGTACTTC. It translates to CSGRTGGSYEQYF.

The chain uses TRBV28 and TRBJ1-2, with TRBD1 identical over 7 bases. CDR1 is MDHEN, CDR2 SYDVKM, per germline. The CDR3 runs 14 residues. Losses at the gene ends were 4 bases for V and 4 bases for J; bases not matched to a gene: 6. CDR3 loop: CASSYQDRSYGYTF. CDR3 in DNA: TGTGCCAGCAGTTACCAGGACAGGTCCTATGGCTACACCTTC.